This T cell receptor beta chain was profiled in a study of Ad26.COV2.S vaccination and SARS-CoV-2 variants. Study as a whole: The trial was COV1001 and the donor's arm was Ad26.COV2.S.

Sample treatment: around 19 received Ad26.COV2.S at low or high dose, single or two shots; several received placebo; per-sample allocation not given. Collection of samples fell on day 63 after the first vaccine or placebo injection. Cohort 1b enrolled adults aged 18-55 years in Boston. Expressing Wuhan-strain SARS-CoV-2 spike, an Ad26 vector served as the vaccine. Produced via immunoSEQ multiplex PCR; TCRdb's table is partial and in-frame only. Among 400,000 to 500,000 clones listed, approximately 87% were seen once. Study-wide results and caveats: Breadth measured for non-spike TCRs was similar across vaccine and placebo recipients.

Concerning this clone: Its antigen is currently unknown.

V lost 2 bases and J lost 6, with 10 bases in between. The CDR3 consists of 14 residues. Germline loops: CDR1 SGHTA, CDR2 FQGTGA. The clonotype was recovered from a person between 18 and 59 years old who received the Ad26.COV2.S COVID-19 vaccine or a placebo. The specimen comprised peripheral blood, sampled in a trial of Ad26.COV2.S vaccine versus placebo. This chain connects TRBV7-3 to TRBJ2-2; D unresolved. CDR3 coding DNA: TGTGCCAGCAGCTTAGGCGCAGTTTCCGGGGAGCTGTTTTTT. It specifies CASSLGAVSGELFF.